Detailed here is one T cell receptor beta chain. V was clipped by 6 bases and J by 2 bases, with 8 bases between them. The CDR3 consists of 14 residues. The germline gives CDR1 SGHDN, CDR2 FVKESK. This entry comes from a study of T cells in Graves' hyperthyroidism and ophthalmopathy. Amplification targeted TCR beta CDR3 regions from RNA transcripts. First-round RT-PCR with HTBI primers amplified the TCR CDR3 region. One entry per CDR3 protein results from TCRdb running MiXCR on the multiplex PCR reads. The repertoire has about 640,000 distinct CDR3 sequences, around 21% of them found once; the top ten carry 34%. Inclusion characteristics of ophthalmopathy patients comprised a Clinical Activity Score of at least 3, a NOSPECS grade of at least 4, and duration under 3 months. Using around 10 ml of fresh peripheral blood, PBMCs were prepared.

Sequences were obtained from blood. The chain combines TRBV14 with TRBJ1-6; no firm D call. This TCR came from a man between 25 and 39 years old with Graves' ophthalmopathy. The CDR3 loop is CASRRETYNSPLHF. Here the CDR3 DNA reads TGTGCCAGCAGACGAGAAACCTATAATTCACCCCTCCACTTT.